The 27 T cell receptor beta chains below come from one sample, sequenced in a study of T cell responses to AZD1222 COVID-19 vaccine. The assay was immunoSEQ multiplex PCR, and TCRdb's table has in-frame clones only and misses some. The sample lists some 120,000 clones; approximately 88% were seen once. The material was peripheral blood, obtained on day 0 of AZD1222 vaccination. The receptors shown here come from an adult in good health.

This clone was counted once. This chain joins TRBV4-3 and TRBJ1-3, with D unresolved. Trimming pared 0 bases from V and 7 bases from J, leaving 10 bases between. Per germline, CDR1 LGHNA and CDR2 YSLEER. The CDR3 spans 14 residues. The CDR3 spells CASSQDGFPNTIYF. CDR3 bases: TGCGCCAGCAGCCAAGATGGGTTTCCGAACACCATATATTTT.

This sequence joins TRBV27 and TRBJ2-2, with D tentatively TRBD1 (6 bases). This CDR3 contains 14 residues. The V end was cut by 3 bases, the J end by 4 bases, with 9 bases between. In germline, CDR1 is MNHEY, CDR2 SMNVEV (reference sequence). In DNA, the CDR3 is TGTGCCAGCAGTTTTCAGGGGATCACCGGGGAGCTGTTTTTT. It translates to CASSFQGITGELFF.

The chain employs TRBV7-6 and TRBJ1-1; D is unclear. The CDR3 is made up of 17 amino acids. Germline V gives CDR1 SGHVS, CDR2 FNYEAQ. Trimming left V 5 bases short and J 4 bases short, with 23 bases between. The CDR3, as DNA: TGTGCCAGCAGCGCACGGACGCTGAGGCCTGTTGGCACTGAAGCTTTCTTT. It yields the protein CASSARTLRPVGTEAFF.

This chain joins TRBV4-2 and TRBJ2-6; D may be TRBD1 (5 bases). The germline CDR1 and CDR2 sequences are LGHNA and YNFKEQ. V was shortened by 3 bases and J by 3 bases, with 15 bases between the two germline ends. This CDR3 has 17 amino acids. The CDR3 sequence is CASSQGQGFGGANVLTF. The CDR3 nucleotides are TGTGCCAGCAGCCAGGGGCAGGGCTTTGGTGGGGCCAACGTCCTGACTTTC.

This chain uses TRBV5-1 with TRBJ1-6; TRBD1 matches at 7 bases. V lost 3 bases, J lost 8 bases, and 8 bases stayed unmatched. Germline V gene lookup returns CDR1 SGHRS and CDR2 YFSETQ. The CDR3 has 15 residues. This CDR3 is CASSSPGQGDSPLHF. The CDR3 coding sequence is TGCGCCAGCAGCTCCCCCGGGCAGGGGGATTCACCCCTCCACTTT.

The rearrangement uses TRBV28 and TRBJ2-1; 8 nucleotides match TRBD1. This CDR3 region has 14 residues. V shed 5 bases, J shed 5 bases, and the junction held 5 bases outside the gene matches. The germline CDR1 and CDR2 sequences are MDHEN and SYDVKM. CDR3 loop: CASSEPTGDNEQFF. The CDR3 coding sequence is TGTGCCAGCAGTGAACCGACAGGGGACAATGAGCAGTTCTTC.

This clone appeared once. The rearrangement links TRBV3-1 (or the pseudogene TRBV3-2) to TRBJ1-2; TRBD1 is a possible D gene (5 bases). The V and J ends lost 4 bases and 4 bases respectively, with 16 bases between them. CDR1 is LGHDT and CDR2 is YNNKEL in the germline V gene (reference sequence). The CDR3 totals 15 residues. The CDR3 sequence: CASSPGTGLAYGYTF. The DNA of the CDR3 is TGTGCCAGCAGCCCGGGGACCGGCCTGGCCTATGGCTACACCTTC.

This clone came up once. The chain joins TRBV14 to TRBJ1-1; D call uncertain. The ends were cut back, 1 base at V and 4 bases at J, with 7 bases in the middle. Germline values: CDR1 SGHDN, CDR2 FVKESK. This CDR3 is built from 13 residues. CDR3 protein: CASSQVVGTEAFF. The CDR3 DNA reads TGTGCCAGCAGCCAAGTGGTGGGCACTGAAGCTTTCTTT.

V usage is TRBV7-2 and J usage is TRBJ2-5, with D tentatively TRBD2 (6 bases). CDR3 length equals 13 residues. V was shortened by 5 bases and J by 5 bases, with 12 bases between the two germline ends. Per germline, CDR1 SGHTA and CDR2 FQGNSA. The CDR3: CASSAQGGETQYF. The CDR3 region has the DNA TGTGCCAGCAGCGCTCAGGGAGGCGAGACCCAGTACTTC.

The chain employs TRBV30 and TRBJ2-2; no reliable D call. Per germline, CDR1 GTSNPN and CDR2 SVGIG (reference sequence). CDR3 length: 13 amino acids. V shed 0 bases and J shed 6 bases, with 8 bases lying between them. The CDR3 nucleotides are TGTGCCTGGAGTGTTCATGGGGCCGGGGAGCTGTTTTTT. This translates into CAWSVHGAGELFF.

This clone turned up a few times. CDR3 DNA sequence: TGTGCCAGCAGCTCCGGGACGTCACGCAATCAGCCCCAGCATTTT. It translates to CASSSGTSRNQPQHF. The rearrangement joins TRBV7-2 to TRBJ1-5, with D possibly being TRBD1 (5 bases). Looked up from germline, CDR1 is SGHTA and CDR2 is FQGNSA. The CDR3 runs to 15 residues. Trimming stripped 4 bases from V and 2 bases from J, with 12 bases between.

The CDR3 DNA reads as TGTGCCAGCAGCTCCGGGGAAGAGACCCAGTACTTC. Translation gives CASSSGEETQYF. The rearrangement uses TRBV13 and TRBJ2-5; a possible D gene is TRBD2 (5 bases). Germline CDR1 PRHDT, CDR2 FYEKMQ (reference sequence). The V and J ends lost 4 bases and 3 bases respectively, with 6 bases between them. The CDR3 runs to 12 residues.

This chain links TRBV7-9 with TRBJ2-7, with D hard to call. In germline, CDR1 is SEHNR, CDR2 FQNEAQ (reference sequence). CDR3 length: 13 amino acids. The germline V and J ends were trimmed by 0 bases and 4 bases, with 7 bases remaining between them. CDR3 in amino acids: CASSLAQKYEQYF. CDR3 DNA sequence: TGTGCCAGCAGCTTAGCACAGAAGTACGAGCAGTACTTC.

Only one count was recorded for this clone. J is TRBJ1-3 and V is TRBV7-6; 10 nucleotides agree with TRBD1. The CDR3 runs 14 residues. CDR1 is SGHVS, CDR2 FNYEAQ, per germline. Germline trimming cut 6 bases from V and 2 bases from J; bases unmatched to any gene: 1. This CDR3 is CASSGQGAGNTIYF. The CDR3 bases are TGTGCCAGCAGTGGACAGGGGGCTGGAAACACCATATATTTT.

A single count supports this clone. The J gene is TRBJ2-3, the V gene TRBV11-3; TRBD2 might be the D (7 bases). This CDR3 contains 17 residues. Germline-derived CDR1 and CDR2 are SGHNT and YENEEA. V lost 0 bases, J lost 6 bases, and 19 bases lay in between. CDR3 sequence: CASSLDIPVRGGDTQYF. The CDR3 coding sequence is TGTGCCAGCAGCTTAGATATCCCGGTGAGGGGGGGTGATACGCAGTATTTT.

The rearrangement links TRBV28 to TRBJ2-7, with D perhaps matching TRBD1 (5 bases). This CDR3 has 15 amino acids. Germline lookup yields CDR1 MDHEN and CDR2 SYDVKM. Trimming stripped 6 bases from V and 0 bases from J, with 15 bases between. The CDR3 DNA follows: TGTGCCAGCAGCCCCGGGCAGGGAAACTCCTACGAGCAGTACTTC. Its protein is CASSPGQGNSYEQYF. The full variable domain, its missing parts supplied by reference TRBV28 and TRBJ2-7, is DVKVTQSSRYLVKRTGEKVFLECVQDMDHENMFWYRQDPGLGLRLIYFSYDVKMKEKGDIPEGYSVSREKKERFSLILESASTNQTSMYLCASSPGQGNSYEQYFGPGTRLTVT.

This clone was seen a few times. The gene calls are TRBV6-5 and TRBJ1-5, with a tentative D call TRBD1 (6 bases). CDR1 is MNHEY, CDR2 SVGAGI, per germline. CDR3 size: 13 residues. V was clipped by 6 bases and J by 7 bases, with 13 bases between them. CDR3 bases: TGTGCCAGCAGACAGGGAATGAGGCAGCCCCAGCATTTT. Amino acids: CASRQGMRQPQHF.

This chain uses TRBV2 with TRBJ2-1, with unresolved D. V dropped 4 bases and J dropped 0 bases, with 13 bases sitting between them. Per germline, CDR1 SNHLY and CDR2 FYNNEI. CDR3 length equals 16 residues. DNA of the CDR3: TGTGCCAGCAGTGGACCTCTTCTGAGCTCCTACAATGAGCAGTTCTTC. Its translation: CASSGPLLSSYNEQFF.

The gene calls are TRBV30 and TRBJ1-5, with D tentatively TRBD1 (5 bases). Germline lookup yields CDR1 GTSNPN and CDR2 SVGIG (reference sequence). V was shortened by 2 bases and J by 5 bases, with 10 bases between the two germline ends. The CDR3 loop spans 13 amino acids. The CDR3 nucleotides are TGTGCCTGGAGTTTCCCCAGGGATCAGCCCCAGCATTTT. Protein sequence: CAWSFPRDQPQHF.

V gene TRBV5-6 combines with J gene TRBJ2-7; 12 nucleotides agree with TRBD1. The germline gives CDR1 SGHDT, CDR2 YYEEEE. This CDR3 spans 16 amino acids. V lost 3 bases and J lost 4; bases outside the gene matches: 8. This CDR3 reads CASSSLGDRGRYEQYF. The DNA for the CDR3 is TGTGCCAGCAGCTCCTTAGGGGACAGGGGGCGTTACGAGCAGTACTTC.

The V call is TRBV3-1 (or the pseudogene TRBV3-2), the J call TRBJ2-7; D may be TRBD1 or TRBD2 (6 bases each). V lost 4 bases and J 5 bases, leaving 18 bases between the germline ends. The CDR3 consists of 15 residues. The V gene's germline CDR1 is LGHDT and CDR2 YNNKEL (reference sequence). The CDR3 DNA is TGTGCCAGCAGCCTGAGCAGTGGGGGGCTAAACGAGCAGTACTTC. Amino acids: CASSLSSGGLNEQYF.

A note on this clone: Different DNA sequences within this sample yield the same CDR3. V is TRBV7-9 and J is TRBJ1-2, with TRBD1 as a possible D gene (5 bases). The germline V gene encodes CDR1 SEHNR and CDR2 FQNEAQ (reference sequence). V dropped 2 bases and J dropped 6 bases, with 7 bases sitting between them. The CDR3 has 12 residues. CDR3 in DNA: TGTGCCAGCAGCTTATCAGGGAATGGCTACACCTTC. As protein: CASSLSGNGYTF.

V and J are TRBV15 and TRBJ2-1; no reliable D call. V lost 0 bases and J lost 4, with 10 bases in between. The CDR3 runs to 15 residues. Germline CDR1 reads LNHNV; CDR2 reads YYDKDF (reference sequence). CDR3 DNA sequence: TGTGCCACCAGCAGAGATACAGTAAAGTACAATGAGCAGTTCTTC. Amino acid sequence: CATSRDTVKYNEQFF.

The chain recombines TRBV7-8 with TRBJ2-7; D is unclear. V gave up 3 bases and J gave up 4 bases, with 4 bases separating them. This CDR3 region has 11 residues. In germline, CDR1 is SGHVS, CDR2 FQNEAQ. CDR3 coding DNA: TGTGCCAGCAGCTTTACGTACGAGCAGTACTTC. Translation gives CASSFTYEQYF.

The chain employs TRBV6-2 or TRBV6-3 and TRBJ1-5, with D possibly matching TRBD1 (5 bases). CDR3 length: 16 residues. The V end lost 2 bases, the J end lost 2 bases, and 13 bases lay between the germline ends. CDR1 is MNHEY and CDR2 is SVGEGT in the germline V gene. CDR3 in amino acids: CASSYIGAAGNQPQHF. The CDR3 DNA follows: TGTGCCAGCAGTTACATCGGGGCCGCAGGCAATCAGCCCCAGCATTTT.

The chain recombines TRBV7-2 with TRBJ1-2; 9 bases fit TRBD1. CDR1 is SGHTA and CDR2 is FQGNSA in the germline V gene. CDR3 length: 16 residues. V lost 7 bases, J lost 3 bases, and 12 bases stayed unmatched. The CDR3 is CASTYSGTGLDYGYTF. The CDR3 DNA reads TGTGCCAGCACCTATTCCGGGACAGGGCTTGACTATGGCTACACCTTC.

The chain joins TRBV9 to TRBJ2-2; the D gene is possibly TRBD2 (6 bases). CDR1 is SGDLS, CDR2 YYNGEE, per germline. The CDR3 spans 16 residues. Trimming took 7 bases from V and 6 from J, leaving 22 bases between them. Here the CDR3 DNA reads TGTGCCAGCCGACCGCCGGGGGACTCCCACCCCGGGGAGCTGTTTTTT. Protein product: CASRPPGDSHPGELFF.